One sample yielded the 29 T cell receptor beta chains listed below, sequenced in a study of technical replicates of blood from four donors. The data were produced by immunoSEQ multiplex PCR, yet TCRdb's version contains in-frame clones alone and is incomplete. The sample carries about 59,000 clones, 80% to 95% recorded once. Sequencing was done on a sample of PBMCs. All receptors derive from a human donor in good health. Some clones in this sample may be carry-over from other donors' samples.

The rearrangement uses TRBV6-5 and TRBJ2-2; tentatively, D is TRBD1 (5 bases). Germline V gene sequence: CDR1 MNHEY, CDR2 SVGAGI. The CDR3 totals 15 residues. The ends were cut back, 6 bases at V and 7 bases at J, with 18 bases in the middle. As DNA, the CDR3 is TGTGCCAGCAGCCAGGACACCGTTATAGGCGGGGAGCTGTTTTTT. This translates into CASSQDTVIGGELFF.

CDR3 in amino acids: CASSFSGGANEQFF. The CDR3 DNA reads as TGTGCCAGCAGTTTTAGCGGGGGGGCTAATGAGCAGTTCTTC. The chain couples TRBV28 to TRBJ2-1, with 11 nucleotides matching TRBD2. The CDR3 covers 14 residues. J gave up 7 bases and V 3 bases, and 2 bases lay outside the gene matches. The germline V gene encodes CDR1 MDHEN and CDR2 SYDVKM.

The V call is TRBV5-1, the J call TRBJ1-2; D not certain. This CDR3 comprises 15 residues. Per the germline V gene, CDR1 is SGHRS and CDR2 is YFSETQ. Between the trimmed V and J ends, which lost 2 bases and 4 bases, there was a span of 15 bases. DNA for the CDR3: TGCGCCAGCAGCTTACAGACGGGTGGAGGCTATGGCTACACCTTC. Encoded protein: CASSLQTGGGYGYTF.

The chain has TRBV6-5 and TRBJ2-7; TRBD1 matches at 10 bases. The CDR3 is made up of 15 amino acids. The trim removed 2 bases at V and 3 bases at J, leaving 4 bases unmatched. Germline lookup yields CDR1 MNHEY and CDR2 SVGAGI. CDR3 DNA sequence: TGTGCCAGCAGTTACCGGGACAGGGGTCACTACGAGCAGTACTTC. Amino acids: CASSYRDRGHYEQYF.

The V gene is TRBV18, the J gene TRBJ2-3; D is unclear. Trimming removed 3 bases at V and 2 bases at J, with 3 bases between. Germline-derived CDR1 and CDR2 are KGHSH and LQKENI. The CDR3 has 12 residues. The CDR3 DNA reads TGTGCCAGCTCACCCCACACAGATACGCAGTATTTT. Translating gives CASSPHTDTQYF.

This chain uses TRBV2 with TRBJ1-2; D might be TRBD1 (6 bases). The CDR3 is 14 residues long. CDR1 and CDR2 (germline): SNHLY, FYNNEI. Trimming took 8 bases from V and 4 from J, leaving 17 bases between them. The CDR3 region has the DNA TGTGCCAGCGGGGCTGGGGGCCCCATCTATGGCTACACCTTC. Translating gives CASGAGGPIYGYTF.

This clone was picked up a small number of times. The rearrangement links TRBV4-3 to TRBJ1-1, with D unresolved. Between the trimmed V and J ends, which lost 1 base and 1 base, there was a span of 16 bases. The CDR3 is 17 residues long. Germline CDR1 reads LGHNA; CDR2 reads YSLEER. The CDR3 loop is CASSQGPPSGGNTEAFF. CDR3 in DNA: TGCGCCAGCAGCCAAGGTCCCCCGTCGGGTGGGAACACTGAAGCTTTCTTT.

The chain uses TRBV25-1 and TRBJ2-3, with TRBD2 as a possible D gene (7 bases). Germline V lookup: CDR1 MGHDK, CDR2 SYGVNS. Trimming removed 6 bases at V and 2 bases at J, with 15 bases between. The CDR3 has 15 residues. The CDR3, as DNA: TGTGCCAGCAGCCCCTCGGGGGGCTTCACAGATACGCAGTATTTT. Its translation is CASSPSGGFTDTQYF.

The CDR3 spells CASSYSGGAGTGELFF. DNA for the CDR3: TGTGCCAGCAGTTACTCAGGGGGCGCCGGCACCGGGGAGCTGTTTTTT. The genes are TRBV6-5 and TRBJ2-2, with 7 nucleotides matching TRBD1. V was pared by 0 bases and J by 4 bases, with 5 bases of the junction left unmatched. Per germline, CDR1 MNHEY and CDR2 SVGAGI. This CDR3 spans 16 amino acids.

The J gene is TRBJ2-2, the V gene TRBV9; 7 nucleotides match TRBD2. CDR3 length: 15 residues. The V gene's germline CDR1 is SGDLS and CDR2 YYNGEE. Trimming removed 4 bases from V and 4 bases from J; junction bases left unmatched: 7. CDR3 nucleotides: TGTGCCAGCAGCCTTACTAGCGTAACCACCGGGGAGCTGTTTTTT. Residues: CASSLTSVTTGELFF.

This sequence joins TRBV29-1 and TRBJ2-7; TRBD2 matches at 7 bases. V gave up 4 bases and J gave up 3 bases; unmatched junction bases: 3. Germline V gives CDR1 SQVTM, CDR2 ANQGSEA. The CDR3 spans 12 residues. CDR3: CSVGIAGYEQYF. DNA for the CDR3: TGCAGCGTTGGGATAGCGGGCTACGAGCAGTACTTC.

This chain's CDR3 is CASSQADRGIADTGELFF. CDR3 nucleotides: TGTGCCAGCAGCCAGGCGGACAGGGGCATTGCGGACACCGGGGAGCTGTTTTTT. This chain links TRBV4-2 with TRBJ2-2; TRBD1 matches 9 bases. V lost 3 bases to trimming and J lost 3 bases; unmatched junction nucleotides: 11. From germline, CDR1 is LGHNA and CDR2 YNFKEQ. The CDR3 spans 18 residues.

The chain recombines TRBV27 with TRBJ2-2; D is perhaps TRBD1 (6 bases). Germline values: CDR1 MNHEY, CDR2 SMNVEV (reference sequence). V lost 4 bases and J 3 bases, leaving 12 bases between the germline ends. The CDR3 covers 15 residues. The CDR3, as DNA: TGTGCCAGCAGTTCCCTGACAGGATACACCGGGGAGCTGTTTTTT. Encoded protein: CASSSLTGYTGELFF.

The rearrangement links TRBV7-9 to TRBJ2-7; 8 bases match TRBD1. V shed 5 bases, J shed 6 bases, and the junction held 9 bases outside the gene matches. The CDR3 contains 14 residues. Germline loops: CDR1 SEHNR, CDR2 FQNEAQ (reference sequence). The CDR3 region is CASSQTGTGPEQYF. The CDR3 region has the DNA TGTGCCAGCAGCCAAACCGGGACAGGTCCCGAGCAGTACTTC. Full variable domain (outside the CDR3, taken from reference TRBV7-9 and TRBJ2-7): DTGVSQNPRHKITKRGQNVTFRCDPISEHNRLYWYRQTLGQGPEFLTYFQNEAQLEKSRLLSDRFSAERPKGSFSTLEIQRTEQGDSAMYLCASSQTGTGPEQYFGPGTRLTVT.

The rearrangement joins TRBV15 to TRBJ2-7; weak D call: TRBD2 (5 bases). V lost 0 bases to trimming and J lost 7 bases, with 16 bases between them. The CDR3 runs 15 residues. Per germline, CDR1 LNHNV and CDR2 YYDKDF (reference sequence). The CDR3 sequence is CATSRDGRLAGEQYF. The CDR3 DNA sequence: TGTGCCACCAGCAGAGATGGTAGGCTAGCTGGAGAGCAGTACTTC.

This sequence joins TRBV6-6 and TRBJ2-7, with D possibly being TRBD1 (9 bases). The germline V gene has CDR1 MNHNY and CDR2 SVGAGI (reference sequence). Trimming took 5 bases from V and 3 from J, leaving 17 bases between them. The CDR3 has 15 amino acids. CDR3 region: CASSPGGTGNYEQYF. The DNA for the CDR3 is TGTGCCAGCAGTCCGGGGGGGACAGGGAACTACGAGCAGTACTTC.

The V and J genes are TRBV27 and TRBJ2-7, with TRBD1 as a possible D gene (6 bases). Germline loops: CDR1 MNHEY, CDR2 SMNVEV (reference sequence). The ends were cut back, 2 bases at V and 2 bases at J, with 10 bases in the middle. The CDR3 covers 14 residues. In nucleotides, the CDR3 is TGTGCCAGCAGTTTAGATGACAGGACCTACGAGCAGTACTTC. Encoded protein: CASSLDDRTYEQYF.

CDR3 residues: CASSLASSGPNTGELFF. For the CDR3, the DNA is TGTGCCAGCAGCTTAGCGTCTAGCGGTCCGAACACCGGGGAGCTGTTTTTT. V is TRBV7-2 and J is TRBJ2-2, with 7 nucleotides matching TRBD2. Germline lookup yields CDR1 SGHTA and CDR2 FQGNSA. The V segment lost 0 bases and the J segment 0 bases; nucleotides outside the gene matches: 4. CDR3 length: 17 residues.

V usage is TRBV5-6 and J usage is TRBJ2-1; 8 bases map to TRBD2. The CDR3 totals 15 residues. Germline V gene data show CDR1 as SGHDT and CDR2 as YYEEEE. J lost 4 bases, V lost 5 bases, and 8 bases had no gene match. CDR3: CASRLGREGYNEQFF. The CDR3 coding sequence is TGTGCCAGCAGATTAGGACGGGAGGGATACAATGAGCAGTTCTTC.

V and J are TRBV7-9 and TRBJ2-7; a weak D match, TRBD2 (5 bases). Germline CDR1 reads SEHNR; CDR2 reads FQNEAQ (reference sequence). The CDR3 sequence is 14 residues long. V lost 5 bases and J lost 2, with 13 bases in between. The DNA of the CDR3 is TGTGCCAGCAGCCCCCGGGAACTCCCCTACGAGCAGTACTTC. It specifies CASSPRELPYEQYF.

V and J are TRBV5-4 and TRBJ2-3, with D maybe TRBD2 (5 bases). Germline-derived CDR1 and CDR2 are SGHNT and YYREEE (reference sequence). V lost 0 bases to trimming and J lost 2 bases, with 10 bases between them. The CDR3 is made up of 15 amino acids. CDR3: CASSLGASPTDTQYF. The CDR3 region has the DNA TGTGCCAGCAGCTTGGGCGCTAGCCCCACAGATACGCAGTATTTT.

V gene TRBV5-1 combines with J gene TRBJ2-5; D uncertain. This CDR3 spans 14 amino acids. V was trimmed by 0 bases and J by 5 bases, leaving 11 bases between them. CDR1 and CDR2 from the germline V gene are SGHRS and YFSETQ. The CDR3 is CASSLARSTETQYF. DNA for the CDR3: TGCGCCAGCAGCTTGGCCCGTAGCACGGAGACCCAGTACTTC.

The chain employs TRBV7-6 and TRBJ2-3, with 7 positions matching TRBD2. J lost 4 bases, V lost 3 bases, and 13 bases had no gene match. The length of the CDR3 is 17 residues. Germline CDR1 and CDR2: SGHVS and FNYEAQ. As DNA, the CDR3 is TGTGCCAGCAGCTTGGGGGGGAGCAGGGCACCGGCAGATACGCAGTATTTT. Protein product: CASSLGGSRAPADTQYF.

This chain joins TRBV6-5 and TRBJ2-7; weak D call: TRBD2 (6 bases). The CDR3 totals 15 residues. The V and J ends lost 2 bases and 6 bases respectively, with 17 bases between them. Germline CDR1 MNHEY, CDR2 SVGAGI. CDR3 loop: CASSYQASGSPEQYF. The CDR3 DNA reads TGTGCCAGCAGTTACCAGGCGTCCGGGAGCCCCGAGCAGTACTTC.

The chain is built from TRBV5-1 and TRBJ1-6; TRBD1 might be the D (6 bases). Germline CDR1 is SGHRS and CDR2 is YFSETQ. V gave up 0 bases and J gave up 7 bases, with 11 bases separating them. This CDR3 comprises 15 residues. The DNA of the CDR3 is TGCGCCAGCAGCTTGGTGGACAGACTCAATTCACCCCTCCACTTT. This encodes CASSLVDRLNSPLHF.

The chain has TRBV2 and TRBJ2-5; D remains ambiguous. Germline V gene data show CDR1 as SNHLY and CDR2 as FYNNEI. The CDR3 consists of 12 residues. Deletions cut 7 bases from V and 0 bases from J, with 6 bases between. Written as DNA, the CDR3 is TGTGCCAGCAATCGGGACCAAGAGACCCAGTACTTC. Translating it yields CASNRDQETQYF.

The chain recombines TRBV28 with TRBJ2-2, with TRBD2 identical over 7 bases. V shed 5 bases, J shed 7 bases, and the junction held 7 bases outside the gene matches. Looked up from germline, CDR1 is MDHEN and CDR2 is SYDVKM. The CDR3 covers 14 residues. CDR3 sequence (DNA): TGTGCCAGCAGTCCGGGACTAAGGGGCGGGGAGCTGTTTTTT. Its protein product is CASSPGLRGGELFF.

The DNA for the CDR3 is TGTGCCAGCAGTGAAGGGCGCGGTCGAGCGGGTAGGATCTACAATGAGCAGTTCTTC. Residues: CASSEGRGRAGRIYNEQFF. The chain combines TRBV6-1 with TRBJ2-1; D may be TRBD2 (6 bases). The germline CDR1 and CDR2 sequences are MNHNS and SASEGT. CDR3 length equals 19 residues. Trimming left V 1 base short and J 3 bases short, with 22 bases between.

V usage is TRBV5-6 and J usage is TRBJ1-2; D gene ambiguous. The CDR3 has 14 amino acids. V was trimmed by 4 bases and J by 5 bases, leaving 15 bases between them. Germline lookup yields CDR1 SGHDT and CDR2 YYEEEE. The CDR3 region has the DNA TGTGCCAGCAGCCTGCTCCTCCGGGAGTATGGCTACACCTTC. Its translation is CASSLLLREYGYTF. Looking up the rest from reference TRBV5-6 and TRBJ1-2 gives the full variable domain: DAGVTQSPTHLIKTRGQQVTLRCSPKSGHDTVSWYQQALGQGPQFIFQYYEEEERQRGNFPDRFSGHQFPNYSSELNVNALLLGDSALYLCASSLLLREYGYTFGSGTRLTVV.